This TCR beta chain was retrieved from a study of cytomegalovirus exposure and HLA in healthy donors. Primers for the PCR totalled 60 Vbeta and 13 Jbeta. Only in-frame clones appear in the TCRdb table, and some are missing; sequencing was by immunoSEQ multiplex PCR. This sample yields around 62,000 clones, of which about 77% are seen a single time; roughly a tenth belongs to the top ten. Remarks on this clone: Its antigen is not known.

The donors comprised healthy bone marrow donors. Per the germline V gene, CDR1 is KGHSH and CDR2 is LQKENI. V lost 4 bases to trimming and J lost 2 bases; unmatched junction nucleotides: 4. CDR3 length equals 16 residues. Study-level results: Usually a TCR sequence was rare, but some public TCRs were found in many donors.

The chain employs TRBV18 and TRBJ1-3; TRBD1 matches 11 bases. The receptor comes from a man aged 40-49 years in good health and CMV-seronegative. The sequenced sample consisted of PBMCs. CDR3: CASSLGQGATGNTIYF. The CDR3 DNA is TGTGCCAGCTCACTAGGACAGGGGGCGACTGGAAACACCATATATTTT.